The 27 T cell receptor beta chains presented below share a single source sample, sequenced in a study of T cell repertoires in cytomegalovirus infection. Via MiXCR, TCRdb re-called the reads, giving one row per CDR3 protein. Here the sample spans roughly 230,000 distinct CDR3 sequences, 15% to 20% being singletons. The specimen sequenced was CD8+ T cells from PBMCs. Every receptor here comes from a human donor in good health (CMV status not recorded). Some clones in this sample may be carry-over from other donors' samples.

This chain links TRBV5-6 with TRBJ2-7; 8 positions match TRBD2. The CDR3 has 15 residues. V trimming: 4 bases; J trimming: 0 bases; junction bases outside the gene matches: 6. CDR1 SGHDT and CDR2 YYEEEE come from the germline V gene. DNA of the CDR3: TGTGCCAGCAGCGCCTTAGCGGGGAGCTCCTACGAGCAGTACTTC. It codes for CASSALAGSSYEQYF. Based on the CDR3 plus reference TRBV5-6 and TRBJ2-7, the full variable domain is DAGVTQSPTHLIKTRGQQVTLRCSPKSGHDTVSWYQQALGQGPQFIFQYYEEEERQRGNFPDRFSGHQFPNYSSELNVNALLLGDSALYLCASSALAGSSYEQYFGPGTRLTVT.

The chain joins TRBV11-2 to TRBJ1-2; 11 nucleotides align to TRBD1. Per the germline V gene, CDR1 is SGHAT and CDR2 is FQNNGV. The CDR3 sequence is 13 residues long. With V trimmed by 10 bases and J by 8 bases, 9 bases remained unmatched. The CDR3 sequence is CATTGQGARGYTF. The CDR3 region has the DNA TGTGCCACAACAGGACAGGGGGCGCGAGGCTACACCTTC.

V usage is TRBV6-5 and J usage is TRBJ2-7; D is undetermined. CDR1 is MNHEY, CDR2 SVGAGI, per germline. Trimming pared 8 bases from V and 0 bases from J, leaving 11 bases between. The CDR3 totals 13 residues. This CDR3 reads CASQAGYSYEQYF. The CDR3 bases are TGTGCCAGCCAGGCCGGGTACTCCTACGAGCAGTACTTC.

This clonotype was seen repeatedly, ten times or more. The chain has TRBV28 and TRBJ1-4, with D possibly matching TRBD1 (5 bases). V lost 6 bases to trimming and J lost 8 bases, with 25 bases between them. The germline V gene has CDR1 MDHEN and CDR2 SYDVKM. This CDR3 comprises 17 residues. CDR3 DNA: TGTGCCAGCAGCCATTACCCCCCACCCGTAGAGGGGGAAAAACTGTTTTTT. Protein sequence: CASSHYPPPVEGEKLFF. The full variable domain, completed using reference TRBV28 and TRBJ1-4, is DVKVTQSSRYLVKRTGEKVFLECVQDMDHENMFWYRQDPGLGLRLIYFSYDVKMKEKGDIPEGYSVSREKKERFSLILESASTNQTSMYLCASSHYPPPVEGEKLFFGSGTQLSVL.

The chain is built from TRBV11-2 and TRBJ2-3; no clear D. The CDR3 contains 17 residues. Germline V gene sequence: CDR1 SGHAT, CDR2 FQNNGV. With 1 base removed from V and 0 bases from J, the gap between germline ends came to 14 bases. CDR3 nucleotide sequence: TGTGCCAGCAGCTTAGTCCAGCACCTCTATAGCACAGATACGCAGTATTTT. Its protein is CASSLVQHLYSTDTQYF.

This clonotype occurred many times. The J gene is TRBJ1-2, the V gene TRBV7-8; D uncertain. Trimming removed 1 base at V and 6 bases at J, with 12 bases between. Germline V gene data show CDR1 as SGHVS and CDR2 as FQNEAQ. The CDR3 totals 14 residues. CDR3 sequence reads: CASSLEGGHNGYTF. DNA for the CDR3: TGTGCCAGCAGCTTAGAGGGAGGGCACAATGGCTACACCTTC.

This clonotype was detected only a few times. The chain links TRBV2 to TRBJ2-3; tentative D call: TRBD2 (5 bases). Trimming removed 7 bases at V and 6 bases at J, with 14 bases between. This CDR3 spans 13 amino acids. Germline-derived CDR1 and CDR2 are SNHLY and FYNNEI. The CDR3 sequence: CASMGREEDTQYF. As DNA, the CDR3 is TGTGCCAGCATGGGTCGGGAAGAGGATACGCAGTATTTT.

This chain uses TRBV2 with TRBJ2-3; D gene uncertain. This CDR3 has 15 amino acids. Per the germline V gene, CDR1 is SNHLY and CDR2 is FYNNEI. Trimming shortened V by 0 bases and J by 0 bases, and 7 bases separated the two germline ends. The CDR3 sequence is CASSEAITSTDTQYF. The CDR3 nucleotides read TGTGCCAGCAGTGAAGCCATAACAAGCACAGATACGCAGTATTTT.

This clonotype was seen ten or more times. The chain combines TRBV28 with TRBJ1-4; 7 nucleotides align to TRBD1. The ends lost 5 bases at V and 0 bases at J; junction bases unmatched: 12. The CDR3 runs to 18 residues. CDR1 is MDHEN and CDR2 is SYDVKM in the germline V gene. The CDR3 sequence: CASSPYLAGGATNEKLFF. In nucleotides, the CDR3 is TGTGCCAGCAGTCCCTACCTGGCAGGGGGGGCAACTAATGAAAAACTGTTTTTT.

The rearrangement links TRBV5-6 to TRBJ2-1; TRBD2 is a possible D gene (5 bases). V was shortened by 5 bases and J by 8 bases, with 20 bases between the two germline ends. The CDR3 consists of 15 residues. Germline V gene data show CDR1 as SGHDT and CDR2 as YYEEEE. The chain's CDR3 is CASSQRGATWDEQFF. The CDR3 DNA reads as TGTGCCAGCAGTCAACGGGGAGCTACCTGGGATGAGCAGTTCTTC.

In this sample, this clonotype turned up many times. The DNA of the CDR3 is TGTGCCAGCAGTTTAGAACCGATCACTGAAGCTTTCTTT. Its protein is CASSLEPITEAFF. The V gene is TRBV12-3 or TRBV12-4, the J gene TRBJ1-1; D not certain. V was shortened by 1 base and J by 4 bases, with 7 bases between the two germline ends. The CDR3 consists of 13 residues.

This clonotype has just a few counts. The chain combines TRBV4-1 with TRBJ1-1; D is unclear. The V gene lost 1 base and the J gene lost 3 bases, with 6 bases spanning the gap. The CDR3 runs to 13 residues. CDR1 and CDR2 (germline): MGHRA, YSYEKL. The CDR3 DNA follows: TGCGCCAGCAGCCAAGGTCTCTACACTGAAGCTTTCTTT. Translated: CASSQGLYTEAFF.

This clonotype was observed many times. The rearrangement links TRBV11-2 to TRBJ2-5; 8 bases agree with TRBD2. Germline values: CDR1 SGHAT, CDR2 FQNNGV. V shed 1 base and J 5 bases; nucleotides not matched to a gene: 12. CDR3 size: 17 residues. The CDR3 protein is CASSLVPPGLAWETQYF. The CDR3 DNA sequence: TGTGCCAGCAGCTTAGTCCCCCCCGGACTAGCTTGGGAGACCCAGTACTTC.

This clonotype was seen only a few times. This chain uses TRBV28 with TRBJ1-4, with D perhaps TRBD1 (6 bases). V lost 5 bases and J lost 4, with 14 bases in between. CDR3 size: 15 residues. Germline V gene data show CDR1 as MDHEN and CDR2 as SYDVKM. CDR3 sequence (DNA): TGTGCCAGCAGTAAAATGACAGGCCGTAATGAAAAACTGTTTTTT. Amino acid sequence: CASSKMTGRNEKLFF.

There are many counts of this clonotype. The chain joins TRBV7-9 to TRBJ1-3; D call uncertain. V lost 5 bases, J lost 4 bases, and 18 bases lay in between. Germline V gene data show CDR1 as SEHNR and CDR2 as FQNEAQ (reference sequence). The length of the CDR3 is 16 residues. CDR3 sequence: CASSTSEATAGNTIYF. CDR3 coding DNA: TGTGCCAGCAGCACATCTGAGGCCACAGCAGGAAACACCATATATTTT.

The chain carries TRBV9 and TRBJ2-3; D unresolved. CDR1 is SGDLS, CDR2 YYNGEE, per germline. This CDR3 is built from 15 residues. Trimming stripped 0 bases from V and 0 bases from J, with 8 bases between. The CDR3 sequence: CASSVAAGSTDTQYF. The DNA for the CDR3 is TGTGCCAGCAGCGTAGCGGCAGGCAGCACAGATACGCAGTATTTT. Looking up the rest from reference TRBV9 and TRBJ2-3 gives the full variable domain: DSGVTQTPKHLITATGQRVTLRCSPRSGDLSVYWYQQSLDQGLQFLIQYYNGEERAKGNILERFSAQQFPDLHSELNLSSLELGDSALYFCASSVAAGSTDTQYFGPGTRLTVL.

The V call is TRBV7-9, the J call TRBJ2-2; no reliable D call. There are 13 residues in the CDR3. Looked up from germline, CDR1 is SEHNR and CDR2 is FQNEAQ (reference sequence). The V gene lost 5 bases and the J gene lost 1 base, with 5 bases spanning the gap. DNA of the CDR3: TGTGCCAGCAGCACACAGAACACCGGGGAGCTGTTTTTT. Translation: CASSTQNTGELFF.

This clonotype appeared a few times. The rearrangement joins TRBV28 to TRBJ2-5; D may be TRBD1 (6 bases). Trimming pared 3 bases from V and 1 base from J, leaving 18 bases between. CDR1 and CDR2 (germline): MDHEN, SYDVKM. The CDR3 contains 17 residues. CDR3 residues: CASSFDDGTGFQETQYF. DNA of the CDR3: TGTGCCAGCAGTTTCGACGACGGAACAGGGTTCCAAGAGACCCAGTACTTC.

The chain employs TRBV14 and TRBJ2-7; TRBD1 or TRBD2 may be the D gene (5 bases each). V was pared by 3 bases and J by 5 bases, with 5 bases between. Germline V CDR1 and CDR2: SGHDN, FVKESK. This CDR3 has 11 amino acids. The DNA of the CDR3 is TGTGCCAGCAGCCAGGGACACGAGCAGTACTTC. Translation: CASSQGHEQYF.

The genes are TRBV4-1 and TRBJ2-1; 8 nucleotides align to TRBD1. The CDR3 is 16 amino acids. Germline values: CDR1 MGHRA, CDR2 YSYEKL. Unmatched junction bases numbered 6, after V lost 0 bases and J lost 5 bases. CDR3 loop: CASSQEGPRGHNEQFF. The CDR3 DNA reads as TGCGCCAGCAGCCAAGAAGGCCCCAGGGGGCACAATGAGCAGTTCTTC.

This clonotype came up a few times. This chain joins TRBV7-9 and TRBJ2-1; D remains ambiguous. This CDR3 is built from 15 residues. Trimming took off 5 bases at V and 6 bases at J, with 17 bases between the two ends. CDR1 and CDR2 from the germline V gene are SEHNR and FQNEAQ (reference sequence). In DNA, the CDR3 is TGTGCCAGCAGCCTTATCGCGGACCGATTCAATGAGCAGTTCTTC. Translating it yields CASSLIADRFNEQFF.

The chain employs TRBV2 and TRBJ2-1, with 7 positions matching TRBD2. This CDR3 is 17 amino acids long. J lost 0 bases, V lost 3 bases, and 8 bases had no gene match. The germline V gene encodes CDR1 SNHLY and CDR2 FYNNEI. As DNA, the CDR3 is TGTGCCAGCAGTGAGATAACTAGCGACCGCTCCTACAATGAGCAGTTCTTC. Translation: CASSEITSDRSYNEQFF.

This clonotype was recorded at least ten times. The chain is built from TRBV7-9 and TRBJ1-4, with D tentatively TRBD1 (6 bases). V gave up 8 bases and J gave up 8 bases, with 21 bases separating them. Germline loops: CDR1 SEHNR, CDR2 FQNEAQ (reference sequence). The CDR3 is 15 amino acids. CDR3: CASSPGDRSEEKLFF. CDR3 coding DNA: TGTGCCAGCTCCCCCGGTGACAGGTCGGAAGAAAAACTGTTTTTT.

The V and J genes are TRBV6-1 and TRBJ2-7; no clear D gene. CDR1 and CDR2 from the germline V gene are MNHNS and SASEGT. The length of the CDR3 is 14 residues. The germline V and J ends were trimmed by 1 base and 3 bases, with 10 bases remaining between them. CDR3 bases: TGTGCCAGCAGTGAAGGGCAGGAAATCTACGAGCAGTACTTC. Translated, it gives CASSEGQEIYEQYF.

This clonotype was recorded many times. V and J are TRBV7-2 and TRBJ1-5; D gene unclear. V shed 2 bases and J shed 5 bases, with 7 bases lying between them. This CDR3 has 13 amino acids. CDR1 and CDR2 from the germline V gene are SGHTA and FQGNSA. DNA of the CDR3: TGTGCCAGCAGCTTAAACCGCGATCAGCCCCAGCATTTT. Translating gives CASSLNRDQPQHF.

This chain joins TRBV29-1 and TRBJ1-1; D ambiguous. Trimming removed 7 bases from V and 6 bases from J, with 24 bases in between. There are 15 residues in the CDR3. The germline V gene has CDR1 SQVTM and CDR2 ANQGSEA. Written as DNA, the CDR3 is TGCAGCGCCGACGGTTCCGAAGATGAAATAGCTGAAGCTTTCTTT. This encodes CSADGSEDEIAEAFF.

This clonotype was recorded many times. The rearrangement joins TRBV7-2 to TRBJ2-1; TRBD1 matches 9 bases. The CDR3 has 15 amino acids. Germline values: CDR1 SGHTA, CDR2 FQGNSA. V shed 0 bases and J 9 bases; nucleotides not matched to a gene: 6. CDR3 protein: CASSLAGQGGIEQFF. Written as DNA, the CDR3 is TGTGCCAGCAGCTTAGCGGGACAGGGAGGAATTGAGCAGTTCTTC. Full variable domain (missing parts from reference TRBV7-2 and TRBJ2-1): GAGVSQSPSNKVTEKGKDVELRCDPISGHTALYWYRQSLGQGLEFLIYFQGNSAPDKSGLPSDRFSAERTGGSVSTLTIQRTQQEDSAVYLCASSLAGQGGIEQFFGPGTRLTVL.